The present TCR beta chain was sequenced within a study of liver allograft versus peripheral blood T cells. On the study more broadly: Transplanted livers and recipients' peripheral blood had their T cell receptor repertoires compared.

In germline, CDR1 is DFQATT, CDR2 SNEGSKA (reference sequence). V gave up 6 bases and J gave up 3 bases, with 14 bases separating them. The CDR3 is made up of 13 amino acids. TCRdb ran MiXCR on the reads and lists one entry per CDR3 protein. The sample records approximately 15,000 distinct CDR3 sequences, more than 20% being singletons. This clonotype was counted a few times. Its target is not known. Regarding the study as a whole: The authors reported that T cell receptor repertoires inside liver allografts differed from those in peripheral blood.

The receptor comes from a human patient who had a liver transplant. The T cells may come from the graft donor. This chain links TRBV20-1 with TRBJ1-1; D is possibly TRBD1 (5 bases). This CDR3 reads CSAAPGRDTEAFF. CDR3 nucleotide sequence: TGCAGTGCCGCCCCAGGGAGGGACACTGAAGCTTTCTTT.